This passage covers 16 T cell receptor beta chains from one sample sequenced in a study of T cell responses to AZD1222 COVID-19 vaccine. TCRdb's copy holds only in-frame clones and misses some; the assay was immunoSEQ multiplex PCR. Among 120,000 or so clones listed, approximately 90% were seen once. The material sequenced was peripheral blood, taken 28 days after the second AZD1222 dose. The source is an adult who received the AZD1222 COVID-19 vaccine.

In DNA, the CDR3 is TGTGCCACCCTACAACCGCAGGGGCATGGCTACACCTTC. Its translation: CATLQPQGHGYTF. The chain combines TRBV6-5 with TRBJ1-2, with D perhaps matching TRBD1 (6 bases). CDR1 and CDR2 (germline): MNHEY, SVGAGI. Trimming took 10 bases from V and 6 from J, leaving 18 bases between them. CDR3 length: 13 residues.

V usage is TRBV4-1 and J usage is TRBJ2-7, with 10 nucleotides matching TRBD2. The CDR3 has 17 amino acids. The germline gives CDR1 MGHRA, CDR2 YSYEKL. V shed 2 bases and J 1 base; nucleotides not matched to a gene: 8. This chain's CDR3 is CASSQNSLAGESYEQYF. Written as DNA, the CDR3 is TGCGCCAGCAGCCAAAATTCCCTAGCGGGAGAGTCCTACGAGCAGTACTTC.

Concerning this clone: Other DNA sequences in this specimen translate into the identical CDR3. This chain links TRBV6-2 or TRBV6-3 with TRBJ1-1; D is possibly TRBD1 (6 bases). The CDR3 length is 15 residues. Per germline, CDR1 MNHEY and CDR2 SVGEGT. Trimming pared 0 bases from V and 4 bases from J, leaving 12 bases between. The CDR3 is CASSYSPEGGTEAFF. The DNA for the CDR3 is TGTGCCAGCAGTTACTCTCCCGAGGGGGGCACTGAAGCTTTCTTT.

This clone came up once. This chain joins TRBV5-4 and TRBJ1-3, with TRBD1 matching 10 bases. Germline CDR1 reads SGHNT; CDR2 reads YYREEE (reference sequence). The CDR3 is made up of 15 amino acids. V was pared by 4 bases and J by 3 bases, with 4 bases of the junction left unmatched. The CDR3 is CASSPGTGVGNTIYF. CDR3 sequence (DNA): TGTGCCAGCAGCCCCGGGACAGGGGTTGGAAACACCATATATTTT.

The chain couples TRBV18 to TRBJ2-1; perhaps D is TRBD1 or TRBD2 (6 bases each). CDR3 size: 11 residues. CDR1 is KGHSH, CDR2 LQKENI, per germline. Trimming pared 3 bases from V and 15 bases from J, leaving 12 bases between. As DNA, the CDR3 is TGTGCCAGCTCACCGGACGGAGGGGGGTTCTTC. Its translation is CASSPDGGGFF.

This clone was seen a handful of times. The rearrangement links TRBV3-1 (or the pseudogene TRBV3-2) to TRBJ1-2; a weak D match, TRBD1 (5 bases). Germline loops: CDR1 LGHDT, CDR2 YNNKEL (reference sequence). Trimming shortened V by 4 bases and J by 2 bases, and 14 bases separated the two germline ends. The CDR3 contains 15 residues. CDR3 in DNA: TGTGCCAGCAGCCTTCAGCAGGGATACAACTATGGCTACACCTTC. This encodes CASSLQQGYNYGYTF.

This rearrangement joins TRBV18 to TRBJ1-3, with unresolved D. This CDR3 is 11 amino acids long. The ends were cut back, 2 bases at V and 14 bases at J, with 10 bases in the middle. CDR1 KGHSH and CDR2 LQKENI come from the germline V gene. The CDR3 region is CASSPRAEVYF. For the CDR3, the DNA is TGTGCCAGCTCACCAAGGGCCGAGGTATATTTT.

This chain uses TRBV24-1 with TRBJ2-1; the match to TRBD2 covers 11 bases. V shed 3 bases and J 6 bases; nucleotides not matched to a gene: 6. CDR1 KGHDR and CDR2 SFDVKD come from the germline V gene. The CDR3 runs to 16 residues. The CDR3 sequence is CATSDPGTSGVNEQFF. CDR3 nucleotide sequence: TGTGCCACCAGTGATCCGGGGACTAGCGGTGTCAATGAGCAGTTCTTC.

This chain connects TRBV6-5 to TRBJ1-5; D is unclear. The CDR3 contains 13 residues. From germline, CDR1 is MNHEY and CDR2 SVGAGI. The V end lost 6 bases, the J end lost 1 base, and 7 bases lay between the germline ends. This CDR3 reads CASRVDSNQPQHF. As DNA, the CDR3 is TGTGCCAGCAGAGTTGACAGCAATCAGCCCCAGCATTTT.

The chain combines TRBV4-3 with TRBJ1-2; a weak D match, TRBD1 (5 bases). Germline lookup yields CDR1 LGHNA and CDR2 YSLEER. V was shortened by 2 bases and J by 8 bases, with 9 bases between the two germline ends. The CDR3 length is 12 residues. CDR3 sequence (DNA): TGCGCCAGCAGCCAACCAGGGAAGGGCTACACCTTC. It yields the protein CASSQPGKGYTF.

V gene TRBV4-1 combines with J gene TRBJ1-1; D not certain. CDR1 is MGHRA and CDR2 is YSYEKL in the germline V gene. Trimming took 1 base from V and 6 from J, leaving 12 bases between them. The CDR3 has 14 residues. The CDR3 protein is CASSQVTDGAEAFF. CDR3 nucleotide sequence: TGCGCCAGCAGCCAAGTGACTGACGGGGCTGAAGCTTTCTTT.

CDR3 bases: TGTGCCAGCTCACCACCGATGGCGACAGGGTACTCCTACAATGAGCAGTTCTTC. Protein product: CASSPPMATGYSYNEQFF. This sequence joins TRBV18 and TRBJ2-1; 7 nucleotides match TRBD1. V trimming: 0 bases; J trimming: 0 bases; junction bases outside the gene matches: 8. CDR3 length equals 18 residues. Per the germline V gene, CDR1 is KGHSH and CDR2 is LQKENI.

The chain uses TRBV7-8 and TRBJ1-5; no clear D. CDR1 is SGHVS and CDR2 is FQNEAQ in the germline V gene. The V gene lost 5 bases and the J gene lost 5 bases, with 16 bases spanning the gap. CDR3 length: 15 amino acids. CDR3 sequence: CASSLALAAHQPQHF. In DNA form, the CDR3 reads TGTGCCAGCAGCCTGGCTTTGGCAGCGCATCAGCCCCAGCATTTT.

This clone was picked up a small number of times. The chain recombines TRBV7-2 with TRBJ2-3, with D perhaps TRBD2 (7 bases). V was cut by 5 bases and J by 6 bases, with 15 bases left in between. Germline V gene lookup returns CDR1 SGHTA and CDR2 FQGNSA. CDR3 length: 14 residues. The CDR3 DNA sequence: TGTGCCAGCAGCATTCGGGGGGCGGGTGATACGCAGTATTTT. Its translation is CASSIRGAGDTQYF.

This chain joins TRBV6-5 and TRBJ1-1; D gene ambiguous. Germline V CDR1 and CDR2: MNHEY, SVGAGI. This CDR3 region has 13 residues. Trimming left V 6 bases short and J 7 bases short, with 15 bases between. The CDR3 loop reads CASRTTSAGEAFF. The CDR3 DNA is TGTGCCAGCAGAACCACCTCGGCAGGTGAAGCTTTCTTT.

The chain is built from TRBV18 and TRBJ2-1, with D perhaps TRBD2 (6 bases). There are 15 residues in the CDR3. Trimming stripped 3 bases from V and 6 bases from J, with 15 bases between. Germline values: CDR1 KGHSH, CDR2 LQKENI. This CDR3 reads CASSPGQGGGNEQFF. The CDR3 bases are TGTGCCAGCTCACCTGGGCAGGGAGGTGGCAATGAGCAGTTCTTC. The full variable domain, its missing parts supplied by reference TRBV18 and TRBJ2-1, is NAGVMQNPRHLVRRRGQEARLRCSPMKGHSHVYWYRQLPEEGLKFMVYLQKENIIDESGMPKERFSAEFPKEGPSILRIQQVVRGDSAAYFCASSPGQGGGNEQFFGPGTRLTVL.